The entry that follows covers one T cell receptor (beta chain) sequence. MiXCR was run by TCRdb on the 5' RACE reads, yielding one entry per CDR3 protein. The table lists under 70,000 distinct CDR3 sequences, 15% to 20% of them singletons, with more than 1.3% in the top ten. Germline CDR1 and CDR2: SGDLS and YYNGEE. CDR3 length: 16 amino acids. Trimming took off 0 bases at V and 3 bases at J, with 13 bases between the two ends. This specimen comes from a study of HIV-infected patients and healthy controls. This rearrangement joins TRBV9 to TRBJ1-5; a weak D match, TRBD1 (5 bases). The sequenced sample consisted of CD4+ T cells from blood. The clonotype was recovered from a human donor in good health. The DNA of the CDR3 is TGTGCCAGCAGCGTAGGGGTAGGGGCCTCCAATCAGCCCCAGCATTTT. The encoded protein is CASSVGVGASNQPQHF.